This T cell receptor (beta chain) was identified during a study of early T cells in non-severe SARS-CoV-2 infection. Study information: From unsorted whole blood, bulk RNA was sequenced, and the chains remained unpaired. Study-wide results and limits: Matching results from VDJdb favored anti-spike CD8 responses, leaving private and CD4 specificities undetected.

The CDR3 loop spans 17 amino acids. Germline V gives CDR1 SEHNR, CDR2 FQNEAQ (reference sequence). Trimming cost V 1 base and J 1 base, with 16 bases left between them. Researchers tagged individual cDNA molecules with unique molecular identifiers. TCRdb recomputed calls from the 5' RACE reads with MiXCR, one row per CDR3 protein. The sample shows almost 85,000 distinct CDR3 sequences, about 12% of them seen only once. This clonotype was picked up many times. The antigen is not known. This receptor was obtained from an adult who was a healthcare worker with PCR-confirmed SARS-CoV-2 infection or an uninfected control (not recorded which). Sequences were obtained from whole blood. V and J are TRBV7-9 and TRBJ1-1; D might be TRBD1 (6 bases). Here the CDR3 reads CASSLGAQGIRNTEAFF. The CDR3 nucleotides read TGTGCCAGCAGCTTAGGCGCACAGGGTATTCGGAACACTGAAGCTTTCTTT.